A single sample is the source of the 32 T cell receptor beta chains below, sequenced in a study of cytomegalovirus exposure and HLA in healthy donors. PCR was performed using 60 Vbeta and 13 Jbeta primers. Using immunoSEQ multiplex PCR, the repertoire was profiled, and TCRdb retains in-frame clones only, with some absent. This table has around 150,000 clones, 75% to 85% appearing once. The sample was PBMCs. All receptors come from a man aged 45-65 years in good health and CMV-seronegative.

This chain uses TRBV13 with TRBJ1-4; 9 nucleotides match TRBD1. The germline gives CDR1 PRHDT, CDR2 FYEKMQ (reference sequence). V lost 4 bases, J lost 8 bases, and 5 bases stayed unmatched. CDR3 length: 14 residues. Here the CDR3 DNA reads TGTGCCAGCAGCTATCGACAGGGGGAGGAAAAACTGTTTTTT. Its protein product is CASSYRQGEEKLFF.

This clone came up once. This chain connects TRBV6-4 to TRBJ2-1; no reliable D call. The CDR3 covers 13 residues. Trimming left V 0 bases short and J 7 bases short, with 7 bases between. Germline CDR1 MRHNA, CDR2 SNTAGT. The CDR3 loop reads CASSDSTDNEQFF. The CDR3 DNA reads TGTGCCAGCAGTGACTCCACAGATAATGAGCAGTTCTTC.

The chain carries TRBV30 and TRBJ2-7; D perhaps matches TRBD1 (5 bases). The CDR3 contains 11 residues. Germline lookup yields CDR1 GTSNPN and CDR2 SVGIG (reference sequence). V gave up 6 bases and J gave up 2 bases, with 8 bases separating them. The CDR3 sequence is CACKGTYEQYF. The DNA for the CDR3 is TGTGCCTGCAAGGGGACCTACGAGCAGTACTTC.

The gene calls are TRBV7-8 and TRBJ2-1, with 9 bases that match TRBD2. From germline, CDR1 is SGHVS and CDR2 FQNEAQ. Trimming at V came to 5 bases and at J to 2 bases, leaving 10 bases not matched to a gene. The CDR3 length is 17 residues. CDR3 protein: CASSINSGGPTYNEQFF. DNA of the CDR3: TGTGCCAGCAGCATCAATAGCGGGGGCCCCACCTACAATGAGCAGTTCTTC.

This clone was observed a handful of times. A read error may account for a junction end that differs from germline. The V and J genes are TRBV7-9 and TRBJ1-1; weak D call: TRBD1 (5 bases). Germline V gives CDR1 SEHNR, CDR2 FQNEAQ (reference sequence). The CDR3 has 15 amino acids. CDR3 nucleotide sequence: TGTTCCAGCAGCCTTTCTTTTTTGACAGCTTCTCAAGCTTTCTTT. Translation: CSSSLSFLTASQAFF.

The chain joins TRBV5-1 to TRBJ2-7, with TRBD2 identical over 10 bases. The CDR3 sequence is 15 residues long. Trimming took 3 bases from V and 5 from J; bases not matched to a gene: 8. Germline values: CDR1 SGHRS, CDR2 YFSETQ. CDR3 sequence (DNA): TGCGCCAGCAGCTATACAGCGGGAGGGTTAAACGAGCAGTACTTC. Amino acids: CASSYTAGGLNEQYF.

The chain recombines TRBV15 with TRBJ1-1; D might be TRBD1 (6 bases). CDR3 length equals 16 residues. V lost 3 bases to trimming and J lost 2 bases, with 16 bases between them. Germline assignment: CDR1 LNHNV and CDR2 YYDKDF (reference sequence). The CDR3 DNA follows: TGTGCCACCAGCAGGCTGCAGGGGTCGTTAAACACTGAAGCTTTCTTT. Translated: CATSRLQGSLNTEAFF.

V is TRBV2 and J is TRBJ2-2; 8 positions agree with TRBD1. With 3 bases clipped from V and 8 bases from J, the junction kept 8 bases outside the gene matches. Germline loops: CDR1 SNHLY, CDR2 FYNNEI. The CDR3 covers 15 residues. This chain's CDR3 is CASSEGAGGAGELFF. CDR3 nucleotides: TGTGCCAGCAGTGAGGGGGCAGGGGGCGCGGGGGAGCTGTTTTTT.

This chain connects TRBV27 to TRBJ2-2; D is uncertain. Trimming removed 3 bases from V and 0 bases from J, with 11 bases in between. The CDR3 spans 16 residues. Per germline, CDR1 MNHEY and CDR2 SMNVEV (reference sequence). CDR3 DNA: TGTGCCAGCAGTTTGAAGCCGTTCGCGAACACCGGGGAGCTGTTTTTT. Protein: CASSLKPFANTGELFF.

The chain joins TRBV7-2 to TRBJ1-5; D is ambiguous. V was pared by 3 bases and J by 2 bases, with 5 bases between. The length of the CDR3 is 13 residues. Germline V lookup: CDR1 SGHTA, CDR2 FQGNSA. The CDR3, as DNA: TGTGCCAGCAGCTTGAGGGGCAATCAGCCCCAGCATTTT. It yields the protein CASSLRGNQPQHF. Filled out from reference TRBV7-2 and TRBJ1-5, the complete variable domain reads GAGVSQSPSNKVTEKGKDVELRCDPISGHTALYWYRQSLGQGLEFLIYFQGNSAPDKSGLPSDRFSAERTGGSVSTLTIQRTQQEDSAVYLCASSLRGNQPQHFGDGTRLSIL.

The V gene is TRBV19, the J gene TRBJ1-2; 8 bases agree with TRBD1. Germline V lookup: CDR1 LNHDA, CDR2 SQIVND (reference sequence). The CDR3 sequence is 13 residues long. V was pared by 4 bases and J by 7 bases, with 5 bases of the junction left unmatched. CDR3 nucleotides: TGTGCCAGTAGTAAACAGGGGGAGAGTGGCTACACCTTC. It encodes CASSKQGESGYTF.

The gene calls are TRBV9 and TRBJ2-7; D is unresolved. The V gene lost 2 bases and the J gene lost 1 base, with 4 bases spanning the gap. The CDR3 runs 12 residues. CDR1 and CDR2 (germline): SGDLS, YYNGEE. The CDR3 DNA is TGTGCCAGCAGCGTCCCTTCCTACGAGCAGTACTTC. This codes for CASSVPSYEQYF.

The CDR3: CASSPLYGGNTGELFF. CDR3 DNA sequence: TGTGCCAGCAGCCCCCTGTACGGGGGGAACACCGGGGAGCTGTTTTTT. This chain links TRBV7-9 with TRBJ2-2; D perhaps matches TRBD2 (6 bases). The CDR3 is 16 amino acids. With 5 bases removed from V and 1 base from J, the gap between germline ends came to 14 bases. CDR1 is SEHNR and CDR2 is FQNEAQ in the germline V gene (reference sequence).

This chain links TRBV6-4 with TRBJ1-1; 8 bases are shared with TRBD1. V shed 0 bases and J 1 base; nucleotides not matched to a gene: 7. The CDR3 length is 17 residues. Germline V gene data show CDR1 as MRHNA and CDR2 as SNTAGT. This chain's CDR3 is CASSDSMRTGQNTEAFF. For the CDR3, the DNA is TGTGCCAGCAGTGACTCGATGCGGACAGGGCAGAACACTGAAGCTTTCTTT.

The rearrangement joins TRBV18 to TRBJ1-2, with 9 bases matching TRBD1. This CDR3 is built from 13 residues. V gave up 6 bases and J gave up 5 bases; unmatched junction bases: 4. CDR1 and CDR2 (germline): KGHSH, LQKENI. CDR3 in DNA: TGTGCCAGCTCTACGGGACAGGGATATGGCTACACCTTC. It specifies CASSTGQGYGYTF.

DNA for the CDR3: TGCGCCAGCAGCCCGACCGAAACAGGACCCTACGAGCAGTACTTC. Translated, it gives CASSPTETGPYEQYF. This rearrangement joins TRBV4-1 to TRBJ2-7, with D possibly matching TRBD1 (5 bases). The CDR3 runs to 15 residues. V dropped 4 bases and J dropped 2 bases, with 15 bases sitting between them. CDR1 MGHRA and CDR2 YSYEKL come from the germline V gene.

This clone was seen only once. The V call is TRBV23-1, the J call TRBJ1-5; 8 bases fit TRBD1. TRBV23-1 is labeled an ORF, and its function is uncertain. This CDR3 is 18 amino acids long. With V trimmed by 7 bases and J by 6 bases, 20 bases remained unmatched. As DNA, the CDR3 is TGCGCCAGCATCAATGGACAGGGAGGGGGGGGGCGTTGTCAGCCCCAGCATTTT. Translated, it gives CASINGQGGGGRCQPQHF.

This clone has just a few counts. J is TRBJ1-2 and V is TRBV18; D may be TRBD1 (5 bases). This CDR3 has 11 residues. Germline CDR1 and CDR2: KGHSH and LQKENI. Trimming left V 6 bases short and J 7 bases short, with 9 bases between. The CDR3 coding sequence is TGTGCCAGCTCCCCAGGGCTTGGCTACACCTTC. It translates to CASSPGLGYTF. Drawing the rest from reference TRBV18 and TRBJ1-2, the complete variable domain is NAGVMQNPRHLVRRRGQEARLRCSPMKGHSHVYWYRQLPEEGLKFMVYLQKENIIDESGMPKERFSAEFPKEGPSILRIQQVVRGDSAAYFCASSPGLGYTFGSGTRLTVV.

The rearrangement uses TRBV5-1 and TRBJ2-1; 10 nucleotides align to TRBD1. The length of the CDR3 is 17 residues. Germline loops: CDR1 SGHRS, CDR2 YFSETQ. Trimming at V came to 0 bases and at J to 8 bases, leaving 11 bases not matched to a gene. CDR3 region: CASSLVELGQGEDEQFF. CDR3 nucleotides: TGCGCCAGCAGCTTGGTAGAGCTTGGACAGGGGGAAGATGAGCAGTTCTTC. The full variable domain, with the rest looked up from reference TRBV5-1 and TRBJ2-1, is KAGVTQTPRYLIKTRGQQVTLSCSPISGHRSVSWYQQTPGQGLQFLFEYFSETQRNKGNFPGRFSGRQFSNSRSEMNVSTLELGDSALYLCASSLVELGQGEDEQFFGPGTRLTVL.

This clone has more than one count but fewer than ten. The chain is built from TRBV27 and TRBJ1-1, with a weak D call TRBD1 (6 bases). CDR3 length: 13 residues. V was pared by 3 bases and J by 9 bases, with 14 bases between. Germline V gene lookup returns CDR1 MNHEY and CDR2 SMNVEV (reference sequence). The CDR3 DNA sequence: TGTGCCAGCAGTTTTGGCCAGACAGGAAAAGCTTTCTTT. Its translation: CASSFGQTGKAFF.

The chain links TRBV28 to TRBJ1-1; D remains unclear. Germline V gives CDR1 MDHEN, CDR2 SYDVKM. V was clipped by 2 bases and J by 6 bases, with 13 bases between them. The CDR3 runs 14 residues. DNA for the CDR3: TGTGCCAGCAGTTTAAATGGGCGGGCGGCTGAAGCTTTCTTT. This encodes CASSLNGRAAEAFF.

The chain combines TRBV2 with TRBJ1-5; TRBD1 matches 7 bases. Unmatched junction bases numbered 5, after V lost 8 bases and J lost 4 bases. This CDR3 region has 13 residues. Germline lookup yields CDR1 SNHLY and CDR2 FYNNEI. CDR3 nucleotides: TGTGCCAGCCACAGGGGTCCGAATCAGCCCCAGCATTTT. This encodes CASHRGPNQPQHF.

The rearrangement links TRBV14 to TRBJ2-5, with TRBD1 identical over 11 bases. There are 17 residues in the CDR3. V lost 4 bases, J lost 5 bases, and 12 bases stayed unmatched. CDR1 and CDR2 from the germline V gene are SGHDN and FVKESK. The CDR3 sequence is CASSRIPWTGGSETQYF. CDR3 in DNA: TGTGCCAGCAGCCGCATACCCTGGACAGGGGGCAGCGAGACCCAGTACTTC.

The chain recombines TRBV18 with TRBJ1-2; 7 nucleotides agree with TRBD1. V dropped 3 bases and J dropped 7; count of bases not matched to a gene: 14. The CDR3 contains 16 residues. The germline V gene encodes CDR1 KGHSH and CDR2 LQKENI. The CDR3 sequence is CASSPFEGGRIGGYTF. CDR3 bases: TGTGCCAGCTCACCTTTCGAAGGGGGCAGAATCGGTGGCTACACCTTC.

The V gene is TRBV5-1, the J gene TRBJ2-1, with D tentatively TRBD1 (6 bases). The germline V and J ends were trimmed by 0 bases and 7 bases, with 8 bases remaining between them. There are 13 residues in the CDR3. The germline V gene encodes CDR1 SGHRS and CDR2 YFSETQ. The CDR3 protein is CASSLAGTNEQFF. CDR3 in DNA: TGCGCCAGCAGCTTGGCCGGGACAAATGAGCAGTTCTTC.

This clone occurred a few times. The chain recombines TRBV4-1 with TRBJ2-2; 8 bases agree with TRBD1. Germline loops: CDR1 MGHRA, CDR2 YSYEKL. This CDR3 comprises 16 residues. Trimming took 1 base from V and 6 from J; bases not matched to a gene: 7. As DNA, the CDR3 is TGCGCCAGCAGCCAAGGGCACGGACAGGGTTCCGGGGAGCTGTTTTTT. Its translation is CASSQGHGQGSGELFF.

The chain joins TRBV6-1 to TRBJ2-1; 10 bases match TRBD2. Germline lookup yields CDR1 MNHNS and CDR2 SASEGT. This CDR3 region has 17 residues. V shed 3 bases, J shed 0 bases, and the junction held 5 bases outside the gene matches. CDR3 region: CASSDTSGARSYNEQFF. CDR3 sequence (DNA): TGTGCCAGCAGTGATACTAGCGGGGCCCGCTCCTACAATGAGCAGTTCTTC.

This chain uses TRBV2 with TRBJ2-5; weak D call: TRBD2 (5 bases). Germline V gene data show CDR1 as SNHLY and CDR2 as FYNNEI. V lost 3 bases and J 4 bases, leaving 6 bases between the germline ends. This CDR3 spans 12 amino acids. The CDR3 sequence: CASSEGRETQYF. DNA for the CDR3: TGTGCCAGCAGTGAGGGGAGAGAGACCCAGTACTTC.

The chain has TRBV21-1 and TRBJ2-7; the D call in the table, TRBD2, was not verified against the DNA. TRBV21-1 is a pseudogene. This CDR3 comprises 15 residues. DNA of the CDR3: TGTGCCAGCAGCACTTCGACTAGCGGACCCTACGAGCAGTACTTC. This codes for CASSTSTSGPYEQYF.

The chain employs TRBV29-1 and TRBJ1-1, with a tentative D call TRBD1 (5 bases). V was shortened by 6 bases and J by 1 base, with 12 bases between the two germline ends. Germline CDR1 SQVTM, CDR2 ANQGSEA. This CDR3 is built from 13 residues. CDR3 nucleotides: TGCAGCGTCTCCGGGGGGTCGAACACTGAAGCTTTCTTT. Protein product: CSVSGGSNTEAFF.

The chain couples TRBV19 to TRBJ1-1; TRBD1 aligns across 9 bases. CDR3 length: 15 amino acids. The V gene's germline CDR1 is LNHDA and CDR2 SQIVND (reference sequence). V gave up 9 bases and J gave up 5 bases; unmatched junction bases: 13. CDR3 DNA sequence: TGTGCCAGCTTTCCTCTCGGGACAGGGAATACTGAAGCTTTCTTT. This sequence encodes CASFPLGTGNTEAFF.

The chain links TRBV5-4 to TRBJ1-2; 8 nucleotides align to TRBD1. The CDR3 covers 15 residues. V was pared by 5 bases and J by 3 bases, with 9 bases of the junction left unmatched. The germline CDR1 and CDR2 sequences are SGHNT and YYREEE (reference sequence). CDR3 nucleotide sequence: TGTGCCAGCAGTAGGACAGGGATGGGCGACTATGGCTACACCTTC. Protein product: CASSRTGMGDYGYTF.